The entry below describes one T cell receptor (beta chain). The antigen is unknown. These data come from a study of early T cells in non-severe SARS-CoV-2 infection. Across the study: Sequencing of bulk RNA from unsorted whole blood was done, without chain pairing.

Germline assignment: CDR1 SSHAT and CDR2 FNYEAQ (reference sequence). This CDR3 contains 14 residues. V was cut by 1 base and J by 5 bases, with 9 bases left in between. The library protocol tagged individual cDNA molecules with unique molecular identifiers. TCRdb re-analysed the 5' RACE reads in MiXCR, keeping a single row per CDR3 protein. The sample includes under 90,000 distinct CDR3 sequences, about 12% of them seen just once. General study points: Anti-spike CD8 specificities were favored by VDJdb matching, whose results missed private and CD4 specificities.

The clonotype originates from an adult who was a healthcare worker with PCR-confirmed SARS-CoV-2 infection or an uninfected control (not recorded which). The chain uses TRBV7-7 and TRBJ2-1; D gene ambiguous. The sample was whole blood. The CDR3 sequence: CASSLGSRNNEQFF. CDR3 sequence (DNA): TGTGCCAGCAGCTTAGGCAGCAGAAACAATGAGCAGTTCTTC.